A selection of T cell receptor beta chains follows, all from one sample in a study of monozygotic twins with inflammatory bowel disease. TCRdb re-called the 5' RACE reads, yielding one record per CDR3 amino acid sequence without DNA. The table lists a few hundred thousand distinct CDR3 sequences. Sequencing input: blood. The source is a human donor with ulcerative colitis or Crohn's disease, or a healthy co-twin of an affected twin (not recorded which). Each CDR3 is given with its conserved first and last residue.

V	J	CDR3
TRBV30	TRBJ1-4	CAWRPSQGPNEKLFF
TRBV27	TRBJ1-6	CASSFGQSNSPLHF
TRBV10-3	TRBJ2-1	CAISESGVSGTYNEQFF
TRBV11-2	TRBJ2-4	CASSPSPGLALNIQYF
TRBV10-3	TRBJ1-1	CAISETGDMNTEAFF
TRBV7-9	TRBJ2-4	CASSLGFGLAGSNIQYF
TRBV7-6	TRBJ2-7	CASSQPDRAYEQYF
TRBV5-3	TRBJ1-2	CASAQIGQVVSNYGYTF
TRBV20-1	TRBJ1-3	CSAQGSGNTIYF
TRBV11-1	TRBJ2-3	CASSTYPGLAGGKRDTQYF
TRBV7-9	TRBJ2-7	CASSPGWLATSYEQYF
TRBV18	TRBJ2-2	CASSPGSGGDTGELFF
TRBV6-5	TRBJ1-1	CASSYSHDRGRGHEAFF
TRBV6-1	TRBJ2-3	CASIPTGPPSTDTQYF
TRBV4-1	TRBJ2-3	CASSHLGVGSTDTQYF
TRBV5-6	TRBJ2-1	CASSGPRSYNEQFF
TRBV20-1	TRBJ1-5	CSARMAGVSNQPQHF